The sequence of this T cell receptor beta chain was determined in a study of shared clonotypes between healthy human individuals. For this clone: Its target is unknown.

The unsorted PBMC sample used ten immunoSEQ deep assay plates. In the authors' methods: ImmunoSEQ sequences covered only the junction and lacked quality scores; filtering therefore differed. Clones were sequenced by immunoSEQ multiplex PCR, and TCRdb holds only the in-frame ones, with some missing. V, J and clone size are taken as reported in that table, and D and trimming were inferred from the DNA itself. The sample yields roughly 490,000 clones, less than 80% seen once. Germline V lookup: CDR1 ENHRY, CDR2 SYGVKD. The CDR3 runs to 13 residues. V lost 5 bases and J 5 bases, leaving 12 bases between the germline ends. Study-level results: Only blood was sampled; tissue repertoires likely differ. Clonotype sharing among donors likely depends on sequencing depth.

The sequencing sample was made of PBMCs. This TCR derives from a woman between 40 and 55 years old in good health. Some clones in this sample may be carry-over from other donors' samples. This chain joins TRBV10-3 and TRBJ1-1; a weak D match, TRBD1 (6 bases). The DNA for the CDR3 is TGTGCCATCAGTCAAACCGGGACAACTGAAGCTTTCTTT. Its protein is CAISQTGTTEAFF.